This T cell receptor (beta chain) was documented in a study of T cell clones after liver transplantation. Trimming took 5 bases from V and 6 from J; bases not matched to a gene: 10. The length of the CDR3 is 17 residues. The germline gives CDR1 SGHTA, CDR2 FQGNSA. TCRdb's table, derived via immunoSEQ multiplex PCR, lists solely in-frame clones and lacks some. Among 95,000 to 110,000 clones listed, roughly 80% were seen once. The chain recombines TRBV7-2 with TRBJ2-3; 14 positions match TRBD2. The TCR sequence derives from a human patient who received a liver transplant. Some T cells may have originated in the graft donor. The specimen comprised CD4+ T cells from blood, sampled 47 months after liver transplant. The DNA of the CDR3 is TGTGCCAGCAGCCAACGACTAGCGGGGGGGCTAAGGGATACGCAGTATTTT. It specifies CASSQRLAGGLRDTQYF.